Shown below are 31 T cell receptor beta chains from a single sample sequenced in a study of blood T cell repertoires in COVID-19. Clones were read by immunoSEQ multiplex PCR, and TCRdb kept only the in-frame ones, dropping some. The top ten hold approximately 5.1% of the sample, which has about 280,000 clones, 85% seen once. Sequencing was performed on peripheral blood. Receptors originate from a man aged 45-65 years with active or convalescent COVID-19.

The V and J genes are TRBV3-1 (or the pseudogene TRBV3-2) and TRBJ2-2; TRBD2 agrees at 9 bases. Germline-derived CDR1 and CDR2 are LGHDT and YNNKEL (reference sequence). V lost 3 bases to trimming and J lost 3 bases; unmatched junction nucleotides: 2. This CDR3 has 15 residues. The CDR3 region is CASSHSGSYTGELFF. The DNA for the CDR3 is TGTGCCAGCAGCCATAGCGGGAGTTACACCGGGGAGCTGTTTTTT.

The chain combines TRBV12-3 or TRBV12-4 with TRBJ1-1; D gene uncertain. The CDR3 runs 13 residues. With 8 bases removed from V and 2 bases from J, the gap between germline ends came to 12 bases. Here the CDR3 DNA reads TGTGCCAGCGGGCGAGCGGGAAACACTGAAGCTTTCTTT. This encodes CASGRAGNTEAFF.

Only one count was recorded for this clone. The CDR3 DNA reads as TGTGCCGGGGCACAGGGACAGGCTAATGAAAAACTGTTTTTT. This gives the protein CAGAQGQANEKLFF. The genes are TRBV2 and TRBJ1-4, with 8 positions matching TRBD1. Trimming at V came to 11 bases and at J to 3 bases, leaving 8 bases not matched to a gene. Germline CDR1 is SNHLY and CDR2 is FYNNEI. The CDR3 consists of 14 residues.

The rearrangement uses TRBV7-2 and TRBJ2-7; D might be TRBD2 (5 bases). The CDR3 contains 14 residues. V dropped 1 base and J dropped 1 base, with 8 bases sitting between them. The germline V gene encodes CDR1 SGHTA and CDR2 FQGNSA. CDR3 nucleotides: TGTGCCAGCAGCTTAGATCCGGGATCCTACGAGCAGTACTTC. Its translation is CASSLDPGSYEQYF. The whole variable domain, remainder taken from reference TRBV7-2 and TRBJ2-7, is GAGVSQSPSNKVTEKGKDVELRCDPISGHTALYWYRQSLGQGLEFLIYFQGNSAPDKSGLPSDRFSAERTGGSVSTLTIQRTQQEDSAVYLCASSLDPGSYEQYFGPGTRLTVT.

V and J are TRBV6-4 and TRBJ2-7; D perhaps matches TRBD2 (6 bases). Germline V gene data show CDR1 as MRHNA and CDR2 as SNTAGT. This CDR3 comprises 15 residues. Trimming stripped 3 bases from V and 3 bases from J, with 15 bases between. CDR3 amino acids: CASSELPGARYEQYF. DNA for the CDR3: TGTGCCAGCAGTGAGCTACCGGGAGCCCGCTACGAGCAGTACTTC.

The chain is built from TRBV7-9 and TRBJ2-7; 7 bases line up with TRBD1. CDR3 length equals 14 residues. Germline V gene data show CDR1 as SEHNR and CDR2 as FQNEAQ (reference sequence). Unmatched junction bases numbered 6, after V lost 6 bases and J lost 1 base. CDR3 sequence reads: CASSPTGVSYEQYF. As DNA, the CDR3 is TGTGCCAGCAGTCCAACAGGGGTTTCCTACGAGCAGTACTTC.

This clone was counted ten times or more. The chain links TRBV7-9 to TRBJ1-4; perhaps TRBD1 as D (6 bases). This CDR3 region has 14 residues. V was shortened by 5 bases and J by 6 bases, with 13 bases between the two germline ends. CDR1 is SEHNR and CDR2 is FQNEAQ in the germline V gene (reference sequence). This CDR3 reads CASSQGHRDEKLFF. CDR3 in DNA: TGTGCCAGCAGCCAGGGGCACAGGGATGAAAAACTGTTTTTT. The full variable domain, its missing parts supplied by reference TRBV7-9 and TRBJ1-4, is DTGVSQNPRHKITKRGQNVTFRCDPISEHNRLYWYRQTLGQGPEFLTYFQNEAQLEKSRLLSDRFSAERPKGSFSTLEIQRTEQGDSAMYLCASSQGHRDEKLFFGSGTQLSVL.

The genes are TRBV4-1 and TRBJ2-7; D might be TRBD2 (7 bases). Trimming took 4 bases from V and 7 from J, leaving 17 bases between them. The CDR3 totals 14 residues. The germline V gene encodes CDR1 MGHRA and CDR2 YSYEKL. CDR3 residues: CASSLGAGAREQYF. CDR3 DNA sequence: TGCGCCAGCAGCCTTGGGGCGGGGGCGCGAGAGCAGTACTTC.

The chain recombines TRBV5-1 with TRBJ2-7, with D tentatively TRBD1 (5 bases). The CDR3 is 14 residues long. Trimming took 0 bases from V and 5 from J, leaving 12 bases between them. Germline lookup yields CDR1 SGHRS and CDR2 YFSETQ. CDR3 amino acids: CASSLGTDKDEQYF. The CDR3 region has the DNA TGCGCCAGCAGCTTGGGAACGGACAAGGACGAGCAGTACTTC.

The V gene is TRBV19, the J gene TRBJ2-2; D not certain. The CDR3 length is 16 residues. From germline, CDR1 is LNHDA and CDR2 SQIVND (reference sequence). The V gene lost 5 bases and the J gene lost 3 bases, with 16 bases spanning the gap. This CDR3 reads CASSSWASRDTGELFF. The CDR3 bases are TGTGCCAGTAGTTCCTGGGCCAGTCGAGACACCGGGGAGCTGTTTTTT.

The chain recombines TRBV11-2 with TRBJ2-7, with D maybe TRBD2 (7 bases). Germline loops: CDR1 SGHAT, CDR2 FQNNGV. The V end lost 3 bases, the J end lost 5 bases, and 23 bases lay between the germline ends. The CDR3 has 17 amino acids. The CDR3 bases are TGTGCCAGCAGCTTCCCCTCGGGTATGGGGGGGGCCCACGAGCAGTACTTC. Translating it yields CASSFPSGMGGAHEQYF.

The V call is TRBV13, the J call TRBJ1-4; D gene uncertain. Germline V gene lookup returns CDR1 PRHDT and CDR2 FYEKMQ (reference sequence). The CDR3 has 13 residues. The V and J ends lost 5 bases and 4 bases respectively, with 8 bases between them. As DNA, the CDR3 is TGTGCCAGCAGCCCTTCGCGTAATGAAAAACTGTTTTTT. Translating it yields CASSPSRNEKLFF.

This chain connects TRBV5-4 to TRBJ1-1; 8 nucleotides match TRBD1. The CDR3 has 16 residues. V was clipped by 1 base and J by 0 bases; unmatched bases: 5. Looked up from germline, CDR1 is SGHNT and CDR2 is YYREEE (reference sequence). CDR3 loop: CASSLPNRGMNTEAFF. As DNA, the CDR3 is TGTGCCAGCAGCTTGCCTAACAGGGGGATGAACACTGAAGCTTTCTTT.

The chain has TRBV19 and TRBJ2-1; possible D gene TRBD1, 5 bases. The V gene lost 0 bases and the J gene lost 10 bases, with 10 bases spanning the gap. Germline CDR1 is LNHDA and CDR2 is SQIVND (reference sequence). The CDR3 runs 13 residues. In DNA, the CDR3 is TGTGCCAGTAGTATAGAGCACAGGACGGAGCAGTTCTTC. This gives the protein CASSIEHRTEQFF.

The V and J genes are TRBV28 and TRBJ1-3; TRBD1 might be the D (5 bases). With 5 bases removed from V and 4 bases from J, the gap between germline ends came to 9 bases. The length of the CDR3 is 13 residues. Germline V CDR1 and CDR2: MDHEN, SYDVKM. The chain's CDR3 is CASSGPGGNTIYF. The CDR3 bases are TGTGCCAGCAGTGGGCCAGGGGGAAACACCATATATTTT.

The J gene is TRBJ2-7, the V gene TRBV4-1, with D unresolved. The CDR3 has 15 residues. The germline gives CDR1 MGHRA, CDR2 YSYEKL. V was pared by 4 bases and J by 0 bases, with 13 bases between. CDR3 coding DNA: TGCGCCAGCAGCCCCCGAGGTATTCTCTCCTACGAGCAGTACTTC. Translation: CASSPRGILSYEQYF.

CDR3 sequence reads: CASSTGQISGANVLTF. The CDR3 DNA is TGCGCCAGCAGTACAGGCCAAATCTCTGGGGCCAACGTCCTGACTTTC. The chain joins TRBV5-1 to TRBJ2-6, with D perhaps TRBD1 (5 bases). V was shortened by 5 bases and J by 0 bases, with 12 bases between the two germline ends. CDR3 length: 16 residues. Germline lookup yields CDR1 SGHRS and CDR2 YFSETQ.

In this sample, this clone turned up a few times. V gene TRBV10-2 combines with J gene TRBJ2-3; 9 bases map to TRBD2. This CDR3 comprises 14 residues. CDR1 is WSHSY and CDR2 is SAAADI in the germline V gene. J gave up 5 bases and V 7 bases, and 7 bases lay outside the gene matches. CDR3 region: CASMAGGGGDTQYF. CDR3 bases: TGCGCCAGCATGGCGGGAGGGGGTGGAGATACGCAGTATTTT.

The V gene is TRBV3-1 (or the pseudogene TRBV3-2), the J gene TRBJ2-7; D may be TRBD1 (7 bases). V gave up 2 bases and J gave up 3 bases, with 8 bases separating them. CDR1 and CDR2 (germline): LGHDT, YNNKEL (reference sequence). CDR3 size: 13 residues. CDR3 sequence reads: CASSQQGGYEQYF. The CDR3 DNA reads as TGTGCCAGCAGCCAACAGGGGGGCTACGAGCAGTACTTC.

The count of this clone is one. The gene calls are TRBV30 and TRBJ2-7; tentatively, D is TRBD2 (5 bases). The V end was cut by 1 base, the J end by 4 bases, with 14 bases between. CDR3 length equals 14 residues. Germline V gene data show CDR1 as GTSNPN and CDR2 as SVGIG (reference sequence). Here the CDR3 reads CAWSDLFGGYEQYF. As DNA, the CDR3 is TGTGCCTGGAGTGATTTGTTCGGAGGTTACGAGCAGTACTTC. Looking up the rest from reference TRBV30 and TRBJ2-7 gives the full variable domain: SQTIHQWPATLVQPVGSPLSLECTVEGTSNPNLYWYRQAAGRGLQLLFYSVGIGQISSEVPQNLSASRPQDRQFILSSKKLLLSDSGFYLCAWSDLFGGYEQYFGPGTRLTVT.

V gene TRBV5-1 combines with J gene TRBJ2-1; TRBD2 might be the D (6 bases). V gave up 6 bases and J gave up 3 bases, with 19 bases separating them. Germline loops: CDR1 SGHRS, CDR2 YFSETQ. CDR3 size: 16 residues. In DNA form, the CDR3 reads TGCGCCAGCAACCTACTAGCTGCATCCGACTACAATGAGCAGTTCTTC. It encodes CASNLLAASDYNEQFF.

V gene TRBV4-1 combines with J gene TRBJ1-3, with D hard to call. Germline-derived CDR1 and CDR2 are MGHRA and YSYEKL. The CDR3 has 17 amino acids. V lost 3 bases to trimming and J lost 4 bases, with 19 bases between them. CDR3 sequence: CASSHAPGRARGNTIYF. The CDR3 bases are TGCGCCAGCAGCCACGCCCCCGGGAGGGCGCGGGGAAACACCATATATTTT.

V and J are TRBV27 and TRBJ2-2; D ambiguous. Germline lookup yields CDR1 MNHEY and CDR2 SMNVEV (reference sequence). The CDR3 runs to 18 residues. The ends were cut back, 3 bases at V and 0 bases at J, with 17 bases in the middle. CDR3 coding DNA: TGTGCCAGCAGTTTTTGGCGACTCGGCGACGCGAACACCGGGGAGCTGTTTTTT. Protein: CASSFWRLGDANTGELFF.

CDR3 protein: CASSLRTGRDTGELFF. The CDR3 DNA follows: TGTGCCAGCAGCTTGCGGACAGGACGAGACACCGGGGAGCTGTTTTTT. The chain is built from TRBV7-3 and TRBJ2-2; 7 bases line up with TRBD1. CDR3 length equals 16 residues. Germline CDR1 and CDR2: SGHTA and FQGTGA. Trimming at V came to 3 bases and at J to 3 bases, leaving 7 bases not matched to a gene.

The V gene is TRBV10-3, the J gene TRBJ2-7; 8 nucleotides agree with TRBD2. From germline, CDR1 is ENHRY and CDR2 SYGVKD. With V trimmed by 9 bases and J by 4 bases, 8 bases remained unmatched. The CDR3 length is 13 residues. The CDR3 bases are TGTGCCATTACGAGCGGGAGTTCATACGAGCAGTACTTC. The encoded protein is CAITSGSSYEQYF.

The V gene is TRBV4-1, the J gene TRBJ1-1; no clear D. Trimming removed 1 base at V and 5 bases at J, with 17 bases between. Germline CDR1 reads MGHRA; CDR2 reads YSYEKL. The CDR3 extends over 16 amino acids. CDR3 sequence (DNA): TGCGCCAGCAGCCAAGTCCGGGTTTCGATGGTGACTGAAGCTTTCTTT. Encoded protein: CASSQVRVSMVTEAFF.

The genes are TRBV21-1 and TRBJ2-1; TRBD1, the table's D call, was not compared with the DNA. TRBV21-1 is assigned pseudogene status. This CDR3 is built from 12 residues. The CDR3 reads CASSTGYNEQFF. The CDR3 region has the DNA TGTGCCAGCAGTACAGGATACAATGAGCAGTTCTTC.

J is TRBJ1-2 and V is TRBV29-1; possibly TRBD1 for D (6 bases). CDR1 is SQVTM, CDR2 ANQGSEA, per germline. V dropped 7 bases and J dropped 4 bases, with 13 bases sitting between them. CDR3 length: 12 amino acids. CDR3 DNA sequence: TGCAGCGCCGAGGGGGAAATCTATGGCTACACCTTC. Translation gives CSAEGEIYGYTF.

The gene calls are TRBV7-9 and TRBJ2-1; weak D call: TRBD2 (5 bases). V was trimmed by 5 bases and J by 5 bases, leaving 13 bases between them. Germline values: CDR1 SEHNR, CDR2 FQNEAQ (reference sequence). The CDR3 consists of 14 residues. Written as DNA, the CDR3 is TGTGCCAGCAGCCCATTGAGGGAGAACAATGAGCAGTTCTTC. It codes for CASSPLRENNEQFF.

This clone has more than one count but fewer than ten. The chain combines TRBV2 with TRBJ2-3; 7 bases agree with TRBD1. With V trimmed by 4 bases and J by 2 bases, 3 bases remained unmatched. Germline values: CDR1 SNHLY, CDR2 FYNNEI. This CDR3 has 14 amino acids. This chain's CDR3 is CASSGQGPTDTQYF. Written as DNA, the CDR3 is TGTGCCAGCAGTGGACAGGGTCCCACAGATACGCAGTATTTT.

This clone was counted once. The CDR3 DNA reads TGTGCCGGCGGTACAGGGGTTTCTGAAGCTTTCTTT. It translates to CAGGTGVSEAFF. This chain connects TRBV11-3 to TRBJ1-1; 7 bases fit TRBD1. Germline assignment: CDR1 SGHNT and CDR2 YENEEA. This CDR3 region has 12 residues. V was pared by 11 bases and J by 6 bases, with 9 bases of the junction left unmatched. The whole variable domain, remainder taken from reference TRBV11-3 and TRBJ1-1, is EAGVVQSPRYKIIEKKQPVAFWCNPISGHNTLYWYLQNLGQGPELLIRYENEEAVDDSQLPKDRFSAERLKGVDSTLKIQPAELGDSAVYLCAGGTGVSEAFFGQGTRLTVV.